A single sample gave rise to the 9 T cell receptor beta chains below, sequenced in a study. TCRdb analysed the RT-PCR reads with MiXCR anew, one entry per CDR3 protein. The sample lists fewer than 800,000 distinct CDR3 sequences, 14% occurring once. The sequencing input was memory CD4+ T cells from blood. All receptors derive from a female donor in good health, serving as a healthy control.

The chain links TRBV7-8 to TRBJ1-5; D may be TRBD1 (5 bases). The germline gives CDR1 SGHVS, CDR2 FQNEAQ. The V end lost 8 bases, the J end lost 7 bases, and 21 bases lay between the germline ends. This CDR3 region has 15 residues. Here the CDR3 reads CASSSSGSWGQPQHF. The DNA for the CDR3 is TGTGCCAGCTCATCCTCAGGGTCCTGGGGGCAGCCCCAGCATTTT.

The chain uses TRBV10-3 and TRBJ2-6; D remains ambiguous. The CDR3 spans 14 residues. CDR1 ENHRY and CDR2 SYGVKD come from the germline V gene. V lost 4 bases and J 2 bases, leaving 6 bases between the germline ends. The CDR3 is CAISGGPGANVLTF. In DNA form, the CDR3 reads TGTGCCATCAGTGGAGGACCTGGGGCCAACGTCCTGACTTTC.

This chain uses TRBV20-1 with TRBJ2-1; 10 nucleotides match TRBD2. There are 15 residues in the CDR3. The germline CDR1 and CDR2 sequences are DFQATT and SNEGSKA (reference sequence). V lost 6 bases and J lost 8; bases outside the gene matches: 13. CDR3 coding DNA: TGCAGTGCCCCTTTGGAAGCGGGAGGGCCCTATGAGCAGTTCTTC. Amino acid sequence: CSAPLEAGGPYEQFF.

This chain connects TRBV7-8 to TRBJ1-6; D remains ambiguous. The V gene's germline CDR1 is SGHVS and CDR2 FQNEAQ. This CDR3 is 16 amino acids long. The ends were cut back, 0 bases at V and 0 bases at J, with 6 bases in the middle. CDR3 region: CASSLAASSYNSPLHF. The CDR3 DNA reads TGTGCCAGCAGCTTAGCGGCGAGCTCCTATAATTCACCCCTCCACTTT.

V usage is TRBV6-5 and J usage is TRBJ2-7; 9 bases agree with TRBD2. The germline V gene encodes CDR1 MNHEY and CDR2 SVGAGI. The V and J ends lost 7 bases and 8 bases, in that order; junction bases with no gene match: 15. The CDR3 has 15 residues. CDR3 DNA: TGTGCCAGCACCCAGAGGATGGCGGGAGGGGCTCAGCAGTACTTC. This encodes CASTQRMAGGAQQYF.

The rearrangement joins TRBV6-1 to TRBJ2-1, with D perhaps TRBD2 (6 bases). Deletions cut 0 bases from V and 2 bases from J, with 8 bases between. Germline V gives CDR1 MNHNS, CDR2 SASEGT. This CDR3 region has 15 residues. This CDR3 is CASSEAGGTYNEQFF. Here the CDR3 DNA reads TGTGCCAGCAGTGAAGCGGGAGGAACCTACAATGAGCAGTTCTTC.

This clonotype was observed a few times. This rearrangement joins TRBV6-5 to TRBJ1-6; no clear D gene. Germline V gene sequence: CDR1 MNHEY, CDR2 SVGAGI. V was clipped by 0 bases and J by 5 bases, with 8 bases between them. This CDR3 has 15 amino acids. The CDR3 protein is CASSYSFGDNSPLHF. In DNA form, the CDR3 reads TGTGCCAGCAGTTACTCGTTCGGGGATAATTCACCCCTCCACTTT.

The V gene is TRBV27, the J gene TRBJ2-7; no clear D gene. Germline values: CDR1 MNHEY, CDR2 SMNVEV (reference sequence). Trimming stripped 5 bases from V and 2 bases from J, with 16 bases between. The CDR3 covers 15 residues. The DNA of the CDR3 is TGTGCCAGCAGTACCGGTCCCGAATATGCCTACGAGCAGTACTTC. This gives the protein CASSTGPEYAYEQYF.

This clonotype was found a few times. The CDR3: CASSYSPGTSRQETQYF. Written as DNA, the CDR3 is TGTGCCAGCAGTTATAGTCCCGGGACTAGCAGACAAGAGACCCAGTACTTC. The chain joins TRBV7-2 to TRBJ2-5; 9 bases are shared with TRBD2. Unmatched junction bases numbered 13, after V lost 6 bases and J lost 2 bases. From germline, CDR1 is SGHTA and CDR2 FQGNSA. This CDR3 has 17 amino acids.